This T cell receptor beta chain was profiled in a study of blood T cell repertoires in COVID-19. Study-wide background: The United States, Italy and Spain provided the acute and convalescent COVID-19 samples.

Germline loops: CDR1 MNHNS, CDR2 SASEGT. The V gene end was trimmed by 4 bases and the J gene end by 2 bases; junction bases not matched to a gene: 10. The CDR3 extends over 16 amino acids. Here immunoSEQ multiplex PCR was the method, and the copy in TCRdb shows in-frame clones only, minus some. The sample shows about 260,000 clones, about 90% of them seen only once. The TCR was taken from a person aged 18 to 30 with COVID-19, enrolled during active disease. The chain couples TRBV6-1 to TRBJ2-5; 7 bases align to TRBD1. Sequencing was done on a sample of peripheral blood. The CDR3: CASSGPGQRLQETQYF. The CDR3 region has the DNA TGTGCCAGCAGTGGACCGGGACAGAGGCTTCAAGAGACCCAGTACTTC.